This T cell receptor (beta chain) was captured by sequencing in a study of blood T cell repertoires in COVID-19. About the research overall: PBMCs, B-cell-depleted T cells, or T cells provided the cDNA or gDNA that made up the material.

During active infection, Seattle patients enrolled and were then monitored through disease. Authors' processing steps: Cell counts per sample came from amplifying reference gene primers. The protocol was immunoSEQ multiplex PCR, while the TCRdb copy is restricted to in-frame clones and leaves out a portion. V, J and clone size derive from that table, while D and trimming were established from the DNA sequence. The sample lists 60,000 to 70,000 clones, approximately 84% seen once, with 16% in the top ten. This CDR3 is 12 amino acids long. Trimming pared 3 bases from V and 9 bases from J, leaving 9 bases between.

The chain combines TRBV12-3 or TRBV12-4 with TRBJ2-1; possible D gene TRBD2, 5 bases. Source material: peripheral blood. This clonotype was obtained from a man in his forties with COVID-19, enrolled during active disease. The CDR3 sequence is CASSFLAVEQFF. The CDR3 DNA sequence: TGTGCCAGCAGTTTCCTAGCTGTTGAGCAGTTCTTC.